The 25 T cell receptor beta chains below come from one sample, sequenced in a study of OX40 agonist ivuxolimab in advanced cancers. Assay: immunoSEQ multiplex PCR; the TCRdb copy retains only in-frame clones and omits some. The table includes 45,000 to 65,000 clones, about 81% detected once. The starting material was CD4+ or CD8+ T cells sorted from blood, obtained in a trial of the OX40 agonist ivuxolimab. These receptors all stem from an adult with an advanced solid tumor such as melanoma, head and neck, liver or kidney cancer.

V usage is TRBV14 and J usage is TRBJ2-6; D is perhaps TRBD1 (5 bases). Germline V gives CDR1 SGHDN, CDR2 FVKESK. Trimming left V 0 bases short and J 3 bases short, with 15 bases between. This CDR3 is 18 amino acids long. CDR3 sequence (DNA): TGTGCCAGCAGCCAAGACCCCCGCAGGGCGTATGGGGCCAACGTCCTGACTTTC. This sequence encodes CASSQDPRRAYGANVLTF. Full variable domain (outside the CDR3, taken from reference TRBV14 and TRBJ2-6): EAGVTQFPSHSVIEKGQTVTLRCDPISGHDNLYWYRRVMGKEIKFLLHFVKESKQDESGMPNNRFLAERTGGTYSTLKVQPAELEDSGVYFCASSQDPRRAYGANVLTFGAGSRLTVL.

The CDR3, as DNA: TGTGCCAGCAGGGGAACAGGGGGCGATCAGCCCCAGCATTTT. Translation gives CASRGTGGDQPQHF. The chain employs TRBV2 and TRBJ1-5; 9 nucleotides line up with TRBD1. J was trimmed by 5 bases and V by 6 bases; bases with no gene match: 5. Germline V gene lookup returns CDR1 SNHLY and CDR2 FYNNEI. This CDR3 comprises 14 residues.

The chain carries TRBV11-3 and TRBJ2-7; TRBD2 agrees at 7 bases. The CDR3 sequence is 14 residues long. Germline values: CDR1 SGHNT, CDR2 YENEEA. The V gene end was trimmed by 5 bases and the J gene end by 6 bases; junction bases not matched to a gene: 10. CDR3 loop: CASSPRGVGGEQYF. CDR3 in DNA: TGTGCCAGCAGCCCCCGGGGGGTGGGCGGCGAGCAGTACTTC.

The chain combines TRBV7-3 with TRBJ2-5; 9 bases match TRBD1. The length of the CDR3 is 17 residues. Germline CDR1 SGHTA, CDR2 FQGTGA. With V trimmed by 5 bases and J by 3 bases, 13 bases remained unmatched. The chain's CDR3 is CASSPGTGSSTEETQYF. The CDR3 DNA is TGTGCCAGCAGCCCTGGGACAGGGAGTTCGACGGAAGAGACCCAGTACTTC.

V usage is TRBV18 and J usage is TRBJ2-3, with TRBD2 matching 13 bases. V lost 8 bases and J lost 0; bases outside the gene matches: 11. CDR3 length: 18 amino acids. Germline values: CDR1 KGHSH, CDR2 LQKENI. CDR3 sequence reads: CASSRRTSGGLSTDTQYF. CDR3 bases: TGTGCCAGCAGTCGTCGGACTAGCGGGGGCCTTAGCACAGATACGCAGTATTTT.

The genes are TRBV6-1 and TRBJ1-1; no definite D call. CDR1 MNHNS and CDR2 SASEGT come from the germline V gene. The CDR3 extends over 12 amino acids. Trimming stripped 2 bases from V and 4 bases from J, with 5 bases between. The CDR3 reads CASSESGTEAFF. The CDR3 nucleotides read TGTGCCAGCAGTGAAAGCGGCACTGAAGCTTTCTTT.

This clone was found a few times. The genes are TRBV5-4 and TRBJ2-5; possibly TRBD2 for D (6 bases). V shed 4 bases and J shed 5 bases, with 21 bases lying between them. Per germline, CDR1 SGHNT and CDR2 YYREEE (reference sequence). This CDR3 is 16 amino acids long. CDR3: CASSGGDRLSGETQYF. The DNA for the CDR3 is TGTGCCAGCAGCGGCGGGGACCGGTTGTCTGGGGAGACCCAGTACTTC.

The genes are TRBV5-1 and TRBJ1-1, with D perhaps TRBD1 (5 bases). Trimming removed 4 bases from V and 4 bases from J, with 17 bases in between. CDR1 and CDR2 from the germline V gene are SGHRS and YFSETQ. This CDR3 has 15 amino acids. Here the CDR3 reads CASSPGQAQGTEAFF. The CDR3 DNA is TGCGCCAGCAGCCCCGGTCAGGCCCAGGGCACTGAAGCTTTCTTT.

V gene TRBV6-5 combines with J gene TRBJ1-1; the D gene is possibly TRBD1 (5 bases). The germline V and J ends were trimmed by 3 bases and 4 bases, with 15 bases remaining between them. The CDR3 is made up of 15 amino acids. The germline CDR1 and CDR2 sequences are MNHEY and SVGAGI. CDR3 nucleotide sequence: TGTGCCAGCAGTTATGCGGGAGGGGCGAGCACTGAAGCTTTCTTT. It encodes CASSYAGGASTEAFF.

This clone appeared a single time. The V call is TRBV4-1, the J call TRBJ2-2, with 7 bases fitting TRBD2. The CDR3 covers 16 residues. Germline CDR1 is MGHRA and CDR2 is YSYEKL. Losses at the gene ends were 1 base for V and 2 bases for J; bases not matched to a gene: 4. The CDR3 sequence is CASSQVLAANTGELFF. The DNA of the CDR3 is TGCGCCAGCAGCCAAGTCCTAGCGGCCAACACCGGGGAGCTGTTTTTT.

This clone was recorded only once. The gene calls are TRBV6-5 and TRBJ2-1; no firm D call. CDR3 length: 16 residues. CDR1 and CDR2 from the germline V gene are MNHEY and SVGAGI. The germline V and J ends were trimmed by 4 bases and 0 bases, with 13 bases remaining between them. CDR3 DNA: TGTGCCAGCAGTTCCCCAGACTTCGGCTCCTACAATGAGCAGTTCTTC. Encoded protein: CASSSPDFGSYNEQFF.

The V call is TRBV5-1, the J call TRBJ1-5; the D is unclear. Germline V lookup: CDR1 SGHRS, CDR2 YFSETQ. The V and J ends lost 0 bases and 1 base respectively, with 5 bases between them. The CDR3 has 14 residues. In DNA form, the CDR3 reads TGCGCCAGCAGCTTGGACGGAAGCAATCAGCCCCAGCATTTT. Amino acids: CASSLDGSNQPQHF.

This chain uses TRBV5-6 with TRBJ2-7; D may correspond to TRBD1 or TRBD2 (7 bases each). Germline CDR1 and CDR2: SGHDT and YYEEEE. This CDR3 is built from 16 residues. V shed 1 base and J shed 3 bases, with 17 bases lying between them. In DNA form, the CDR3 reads TGTGCCAGCAGCTTGAAGTCCCCCAGGGGGGGCTACGAGCAGTACTTC. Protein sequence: CASSLKSPRGGYEQYF.

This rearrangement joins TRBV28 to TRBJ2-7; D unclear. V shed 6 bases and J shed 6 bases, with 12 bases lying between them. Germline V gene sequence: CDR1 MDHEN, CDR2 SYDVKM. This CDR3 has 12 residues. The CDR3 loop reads CASRIGLREQYF. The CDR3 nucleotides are TGTGCCAGCAGGATTGGGCTTCGCGAGCAGTACTTC.

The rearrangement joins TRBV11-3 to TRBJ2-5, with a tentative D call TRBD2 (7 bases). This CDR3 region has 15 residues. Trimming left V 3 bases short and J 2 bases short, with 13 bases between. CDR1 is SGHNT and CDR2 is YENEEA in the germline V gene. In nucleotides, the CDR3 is TGTGCCAGCAGCTTCGAGGGGGGGGAACAAGAGACCCAGTACTTC. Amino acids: CASSFEGGEQETQYF.

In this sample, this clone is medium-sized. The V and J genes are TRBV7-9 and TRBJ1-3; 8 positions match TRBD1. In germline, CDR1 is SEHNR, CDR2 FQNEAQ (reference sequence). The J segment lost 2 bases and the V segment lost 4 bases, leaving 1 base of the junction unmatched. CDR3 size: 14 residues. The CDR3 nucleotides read TGTGCCAGCAGCTCGACAGGGGCTGGAAACACCATATATTTT. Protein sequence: CASSSTGAGNTIYF.

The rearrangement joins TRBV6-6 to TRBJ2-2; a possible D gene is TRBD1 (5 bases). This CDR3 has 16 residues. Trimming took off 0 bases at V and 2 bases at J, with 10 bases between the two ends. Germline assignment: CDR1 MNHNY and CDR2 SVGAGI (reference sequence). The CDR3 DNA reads TGTGCCAGCAGTTACTCTGCGACAGCTAACACCGGGGAGCTGTTTTTT. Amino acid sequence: CASSYSATANTGELFF.

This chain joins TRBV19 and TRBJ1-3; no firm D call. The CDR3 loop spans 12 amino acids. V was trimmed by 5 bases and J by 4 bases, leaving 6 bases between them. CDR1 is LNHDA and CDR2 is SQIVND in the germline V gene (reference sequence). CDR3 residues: CASSASGNTIYF. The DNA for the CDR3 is TGTGCCAGTAGTGCCTCCGGAAACACCATATATTTT.

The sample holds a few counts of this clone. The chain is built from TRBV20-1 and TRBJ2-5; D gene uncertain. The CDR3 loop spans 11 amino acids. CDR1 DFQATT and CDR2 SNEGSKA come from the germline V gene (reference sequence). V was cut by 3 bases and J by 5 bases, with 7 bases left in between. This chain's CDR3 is CSASVTETQYF. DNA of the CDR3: TGCAGTGCTAGCGTTACCGAGACCCAGTACTTC.

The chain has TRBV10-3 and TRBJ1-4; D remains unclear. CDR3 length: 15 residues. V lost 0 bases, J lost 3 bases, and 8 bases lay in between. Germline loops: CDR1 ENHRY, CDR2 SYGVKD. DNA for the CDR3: TGTGCCATCAGTGAGTCAGGAGAGTCTAATGAAAAACTGTTTTTT. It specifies CAISESGESNEKLFF.

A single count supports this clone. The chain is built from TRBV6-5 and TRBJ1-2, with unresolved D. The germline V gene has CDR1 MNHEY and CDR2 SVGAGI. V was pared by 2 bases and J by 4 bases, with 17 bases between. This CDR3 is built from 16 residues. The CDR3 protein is CASSYDPRTAGYGYTF. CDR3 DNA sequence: TGTGCCAGCAGTTACGATCCCCGGACTGCTGGCTATGGCTACACCTTC.

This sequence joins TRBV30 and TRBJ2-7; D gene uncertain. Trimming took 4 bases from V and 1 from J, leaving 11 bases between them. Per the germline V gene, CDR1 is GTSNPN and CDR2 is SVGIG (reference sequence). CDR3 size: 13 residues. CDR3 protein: CAWKGFVSYEQYF. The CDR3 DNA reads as TGTGCCTGGAAAGGTTTCGTATCCTACGAGCAGTACTTC.

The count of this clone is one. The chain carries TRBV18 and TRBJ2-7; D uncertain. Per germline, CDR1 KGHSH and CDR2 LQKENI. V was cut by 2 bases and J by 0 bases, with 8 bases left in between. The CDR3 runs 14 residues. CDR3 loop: CASSPSESSYEQYF. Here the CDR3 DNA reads TGTGCCAGCTCACCAAGTGAAAGCTCCTACGAGCAGTACTTC.

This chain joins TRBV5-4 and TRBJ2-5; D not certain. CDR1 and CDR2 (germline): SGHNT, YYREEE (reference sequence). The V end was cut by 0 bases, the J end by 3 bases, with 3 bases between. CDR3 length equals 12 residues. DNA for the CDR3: TGTGCCAGCAGCTTGGCCGAAGAGACCCAGTACTTC. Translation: CASSLAEETQYF.

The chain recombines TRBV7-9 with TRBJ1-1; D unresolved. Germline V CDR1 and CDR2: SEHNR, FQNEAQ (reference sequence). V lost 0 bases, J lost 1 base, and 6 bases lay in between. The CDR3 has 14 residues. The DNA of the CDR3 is TGTGCCAGCAGCTTAGCGTTGGGGAACACTGAAGCTTTCTTT. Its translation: CASSLALGNTEAFF.